One and the same sample provided the 17 T cell receptor beta chains below, sequenced in a study of blood T cell repertoires in COVID-19. Only in-frame clones appear in the TCRdb table, and some are missing; sequencing was by immunoSEQ multiplex PCR. The sample shows fewer than 500,000 clones, roughly 80% of them seen only once. Sequencing input: peripheral blood. The source of these receptors is a human donor with acute or convalescent COVID-19. The donor label of this sample is uncertain.

The V call is TRBV27, the J call TRBJ1-2, with TRBD1 as a possible D gene (6 bases). V lost 3 bases and J lost 0, with 11 bases in between. The CDR3 contains 15 residues. The germline gives CDR1 MNHEY, CDR2 SMNVEV (reference sequence). The CDR3 region has the DNA TGTGCCAGCAGTTTCGGGGGGCCGGCTAACTATGGCTACACCTTC. This sequence encodes CASSFGGPANYGYTF.

This chain joins TRBV3-1 (or the pseudogene TRBV3-2) and TRBJ2-2; D is undetermined. V lost 0 bases and J lost 6, with 11 bases in between. Germline-derived CDR1 and CDR2 are LGHDT and YNNKEL (reference sequence). This CDR3 has 15 residues. The CDR3 DNA is TGTGCCAGCAGCCAAGACCGGAAAGCGCCCGGGGAGCTGTTTTTT. This codes for CASSQDRKAPGELFF.

This sequence joins TRBV5-6 and TRBJ1-2; D unclear. V was shortened by 2 bases and J by 5 bases, with 25 bases between the two germline ends. The CDR3 length is 18 residues. The V gene's germline CDR1 is SGHDT and CDR2 YYEEEE. CDR3 sequence (DNA): TGTGCCAGCAGCTTTCCCCCGGGAAGTTCCGGGGTTCGGTATGGCTACACCTTC. Amino acids: CASSFPPGSSGVRYGYTF. The complete variable domain, with remaining parts taken from reference TRBV5-6 and TRBJ1-2, reads DAGVTQSPTHLIKTRGQQVTLRCSPKSGHDTVSWYQQALGQGPQFIFQYYEEEERQRGNFPDRFSGHQFPNYSSELNVNALLLGDSALYLCASSFPPGSSGVRYGYTFGSGTRLTVV.

The chain employs TRBV6-5 and TRBJ2-7, with D unclear. Germline V gives CDR1 MNHEY, CDR2 SVGAGI. Deletions cut 8 bases from V and 2 bases from J, with 16 bases between. The CDR3 contains 14 residues. CDR3 loop: CASYAKGAAYEQYF. As DNA, the CDR3 is TGTGCCAGCTATGCCAAAGGAGCAGCCTACGAGCAGTACTTC.

This clone was picked up a small number of times. The V and J genes are TRBV27 and TRBJ1-1; possible D gene TRBD1, 5 bases. The germline V gene encodes CDR1 MNHEY and CDR2 SMNVEV (reference sequence). Trimming shortened V by 5 bases and J by 0 bases, and 10 bases separated the two germline ends. The length of the CDR3 is 14 residues. DNA for the CDR3: TGTGCCAGCAGTATAACAGGCATGAACACTGAAGCTTTCTTT. This encodes CASSITGMNTEAFF.

V is TRBV5-1 and J is TRBJ2-3; 8 bases are shared with TRBD2. The germline V gene has CDR1 SGHRS and CDR2 YFSETQ. Trimming removed 7 bases from V and 0 bases from J; junction bases left unmatched: 7. The CDR3 length is 15 residues. The CDR3 DNA is TGCGCCAGCCTACCCTTAGCGGGGAGCACAGATACGCAGTATTTT. Encoded protein: CASLPLAGSTDTQYF.

This clone appeared a single time. In DNA form, the CDR3 reads TGTGCCAGCCGAGAGGTCACCGGGGAGCTGTTTTTT. The encoded protein is CASREVTGELFF. This sequence joins TRBV3-1 (or the pseudogene TRBV3-2) and TRBJ2-2; the D is unclear. This CDR3 comprises 12 residues. V was shortened by 8 bases and J by 4 bases, with 8 bases between the two germline ends. CDR1 and CDR2 from the germline V gene are LGHDT and YNNKEL (reference sequence).

CDR3 in DNA: TGTGCCAGCAGCTCCAGGCAGACCGGGGAGCTGTTTTTT. It yields the protein CASSSRQTGELFF. The J gene is TRBJ2-2, the V gene TRBV6-5; D is uncertain. The CDR3 has 13 residues. Germline lookup yields CDR1 MNHEY and CDR2 SVGAGI. Trimming removed 6 bases from V and 5 bases from J, with 10 bases in between.

The chain has TRBV10-2 and TRBJ1-1; D is perhaps TRBD1 (5 bases). V lost 4 bases, J lost 0 bases, and 12 bases lay in between. This CDR3 comprises 15 residues. Germline lookup yields CDR1 WSHSY and CDR2 SAAADI. In DNA, the CDR3 is TGCGCCAGCAGTGGGGCAGGGCGCTTGAACACTGAAGCTTTCTTT. Residues: CASSGAGRLNTEAFF.

The genes are TRBV6-5 and TRBJ2-1; D may be TRBD1 (6 bases). This CDR3 is 15 amino acids long. From germline, CDR1 is MNHEY and CDR2 SVGAGI. V was trimmed by 7 bases and J by 5 bases, leaving 18 bases between them. CDR3 loop: CASTLGAPNNNEQFF. Here the CDR3 DNA reads TGTGCCAGCACCCTGGGGGCCCCGAACAACAATGAGCAGTTCTTC.

The rearrangement links TRBV10-2 to TRBJ2-3; TRBD2 aligns across 9 bases. The CDR3 runs to 15 residues. Germline V gene data show CDR1 as WSHSY and CDR2 as SAAADI. The V segment lost 6 bases and the J segment 0 bases; nucleotides outside the gene matches: 4. The CDR3 sequence is CASRLAGFSTDTQYF. The CDR3 DNA is TGCGCCAGCAGGCTAGCGGGGTTTAGCACAGATACGCAGTATTTT.

In its sample, this clone was seen many times. Other nucleotide sequences in the sample specify the same CDR3. This chain links TRBV5-4 with TRBJ1-2; D remains unclear. Deletions cut 3 bases from V and 4 bases from J, with 10 bases between. The germline gives CDR1 SGHNT, CDR2 YYREEE (reference sequence). The CDR3 sequence is 13 residues long. CDR3 protein: CASSSRDFYGYTF. The CDR3 DNA is TGTGCCAGCAGCTCGCGGGATTTCTATGGCTACACCTTC.

The chain joins TRBV7-9 to TRBJ1-2, with D tentatively TRBD1 (5 bases). Between the trimmed V and J ends, which lost 1 base and 4 bases, there was a span of 10 bases. The CDR3 spans 14 residues. Germline V gives CDR1 SEHNR, CDR2 FQNEAQ (reference sequence). The CDR3 sequence is CASSLDRSIYGYTF. The CDR3 DNA follows: TGTGCCAGCAGCTTAGACAGGTCGATCTATGGCTACACCTTC.

J is TRBJ1-6 and V is TRBV7-6, with D unresolved. Germline V gene lookup returns CDR1 SGHVS and CDR2 FNYEAQ. The CDR3 has 15 amino acids. V was pared by 1 base and J by 5 bases, with 9 bases between. The DNA for the CDR3 is TGTGCCAGCAGCTTAGGGGCAGGAAATAATTCACCCCTCCACTTT. It specifies CASSLGAGNNSPLHF.

This chain links TRBV3-1 (or the pseudogene TRBV3-2) with TRBJ1-2; D gene ambiguous. The CDR3 totals 13 residues. CDR1 is LGHDT and CDR2 is YNNKEL in the germline V gene (reference sequence). The ends were cut back, 1 base at V and 5 bases at J, with 8 bases in the middle. This CDR3 reads CASSQVTEYGYTF. In DNA form, the CDR3 reads TGTGCCAGCAGCCAAGTGACGGAGTATGGCTACACCTTC.

V and J are TRBV12-5 and TRBJ1-1; perhaps TRBD1 as D (6 bases). The CDR3 has 13 amino acids. V was clipped by 7 bases and J by 1 base, with 10 bases between them. Germline lookup yields CDR1 LGHNT and CDR2 FRNRAP. CDR3 sequence reads: CASAKQGNTEAFF. The CDR3, as DNA: TGTGCTAGTGCCAAACAGGGGAACACTGAAGCTTTCTTT.

This chain uses TRBV25-1 with TRBJ1-2; D unresolved. The ends were cut back, 3 bases at V and 0 bases at J, with 11 bases in the middle. There are 15 residues in the CDR3. Germline V CDR1 and CDR2: MGHDK, SYGVNS. The CDR3 nucleotides read TGTGCCAGCAGTGACGATGGTACTGCTAACTATGGCTACACCTTC. It yields the protein CASSDDGTANYGYTF.